The clone carrying this T cell receptor (beta chain) occurred a few times. The data stem from a study of low-dose radiotherapy and immunotherapy resistance in tumors. For the study at large: Oral aspirin at 300 mg was taken daily by patients for four cycles, beginning on cycle 1 day 1.

Time point here: before trial treatment. Eligibility was restricted to patients presenting with advanced solid tumors that lacked tumor-infiltrating lymphocytes. With 1 base removed from V and 6 bases from J, the gap between germline ends came to 16 bases. Germline CDR1 is MNHEY and CDR2 is SMNVEV (reference sequence). The CDR3 runs to 16 residues. Covering alpha and beta chains, TRAV- and TRBV-specific primers were used for the first-strand cDNA. TCRs were amplified for 20 to 25 PCR cycles with a constant-region primer and V-primer adapter. TCRdb reprocessed the reads via MiXCR and lists one record per CDR3 protein. The sample yields fewer than 90,000 distinct CDR3 sequences, approximately 20% seen once.

V and J are TRBV27 and TRBJ2-1, with no clear D. The TCR comes from a male donor with prostate cancer. Sequencing was performed on PBMCs, taken before treatment. The CDR3 spells CASSLYGSVSGNEQFF. The CDR3 nucleotides read TGTGCCAGCAGTTTATATGGGTCGGTGTCGGGCAATGAGCAGTTCTTC.